This T cell receptor (beta chain) was found in a study of OX40 agonist ivuxolimab in advanced cancers. General study findings and limits: At 0.1 to 3.0 mg/kg, clonal expansion of CD4+ and CD8+ blood T cells had occurred by week 6. The expanded peripheral T cells' antigen specificity was not determined.

Produced via immunoSEQ multiplex PCR; TCRdb's table is partial and in-frame only. This sample yields about 33,000 clones, of which 89% are seen a single time; about 0.89% belongs to the top ten. A word on this clone: What it binds is unknown.

The CDR3 runs 14 residues. Trimming removed 9 bases from V and 7 bases from J; junction bases left unmatched: 10. CDR1 is MNHEY, CDR2 SMNVEV, per germline (reference sequence). The chain employs TRBV27 and TRBJ2-1; the match to TRBD1 covers 9 bases. The input for sequencing was CD4+ or CD8+ T cells sorted from blood, taken in a trial of the OX40 agonist ivuxolimab. This receptor was obtained from an adult with an advanced solid tumor such as melanoma, head and neck, liver or kidney cancer. CDR3 in amino acids: CASLSQGTGNEQFF. CDR3 sequence (DNA): TGTGCCAGTTTATCCCAGGGGACAGGGAATGAGCAGTTCTTC.